The 25 T cell receptor beta chains listed next were all sequenced from one sample in a study of response to subunit inactivated influenza vaccine. TCRdb processed the RT-PCR reads anew with MiXCR; each CDR3 protein has one entry. The data hold about 480,000 distinct CDR3 sequences, with approximately 11% observed a single time. Sequencing was performed on PBMCs from blood, taken around seven weeks after vaccination. The receptors stem from a man aged 45-60 years who received an inactivated influenza vaccine.

Ten or more counts support this clonotype. V is TRBV7-2 and J is TRBJ2-7, with D perhaps being TRBD1 or TRBD2 (5 bases each). Germline V gene lookup returns CDR1 SGHTA and CDR2 FQGNSA. The CDR3 length is 13 residues. V lost 4 bases and J 3 bases, leaving 10 bases between the germline ends. In nucleotides, the CDR3 is TGTGCCAGCAGCTCACGGGACCACTACGAGCAGTACTTC. Translated, it gives CASSSRDHYEQYF.

This clonotype was detected only a few times. The chain recombines TRBV6-2 or TRBV6-3 with TRBJ2-1, with D perhaps matching TRBD1 (5 bases). This CDR3 is 11 amino acids long. Per germline, CDR1 MNHEY and CDR2 SVGEGT. V was shortened by 6 bases and J by 10 bases, with 10 bases between the two germline ends. The CDR3, as DNA: TGTGCCAGCAGGCAATACAGGGAGCAGTTCTTC. Translating it yields CASRQYREQFF.

This clonotype was detected ten times or more. The gene calls are TRBV5-5 and TRBJ1-5; D is ambiguous. Germline-derived CDR1 and CDR2 are SGHKS and YYEKEE (reference sequence). Trimming stripped 0 bases from V and 4 bases from J, with 5 bases between. The CDR3 is 13 amino acids. The CDR3 coding sequence is TGTGCCAGCAGCTTGGAGGAAAATCAGCCCCAGCATTTT. This gives the protein CASSLEENQPQHF. The whole variable domain, filled in from reference TRBV5-5 and TRBJ1-5, reads DAGVTQSPTHLIKTRGQQVTLRCSPISGHKSVSWYQQVLGQGPQFIFQYYEKEERGRGNFPDRFSARQFPNYSSELNVNALLLGDSALYLCASSLEENQPQHFGDGTRLSIL.

This clonotype was seen only a few times. V gene TRBV7-9 combines with J gene TRBJ1-1; 7 bases are a match to TRBD1. Trimming at V came to 1 base and at J to 5 bases, leaving 7 bases not matched to a gene. This CDR3 is 15 amino acids long. Germline lookup yields CDR1 SEHNR and CDR2 FQNEAQ (reference sequence). In DNA, the CDR3 is TGTGCCAGCAGCTTAGAGCAGGGGGGAGTTACTGAAGCTTTCTTT. This translates into CASSLEQGGVTEAFF.

The CDR3 DNA sequence: TGTGCCAGCAGCAAAGCGGGACATAGCTCCTACGAGCAGTACTTC. Translation gives CASSKAGHSSYEQYF. The chain combines TRBV21-1 with TRBJ2-7; no DNA check was done on the table's D call, TRBD1. TRBV21-1 is an annotated pseudogene. The length of the CDR3 is 15 residues.

The chain carries TRBV6-4 and TRBJ2-1; D ambiguous. Germline V gene sequence: CDR1 MRHNA, CDR2 SNTAGT. The CDR3 covers 15 residues. The ends were cut back, 0 bases at V and 5 bases at J, with 11 bases in the middle. The CDR3 sequence: CASSDSGSPHNEQFF. As DNA, the CDR3 is TGTGCCAGCAGTGACTCTGGTAGCCCCCACAATGAGCAGTTCTTC.

This clonotype occurred a few times. The chain couples TRBV20-1 to TRBJ2-7, with TRBD1 matching over 8 bases. The CDR3 spans 15 residues. The V gene end was trimmed by 5 bases and the J gene end by 2 bases; junction bases not matched to a gene: 11. Germline V gene sequence: CDR1 DFQATT, CDR2 SNEGSKA (reference sequence). In DNA, the CDR3 is TGCAGTGCTTTGGGGCGGCGGACAGGGACCTACGAGCAGTACTTC. Protein sequence: CSALGRRTGTYEQYF.

The DNA of the CDR3 is TGTGCCAGCAGCCCGGACAGGGCAGGGGAGACCCAGTACTTC. It yields the protein CASSPDRAGETQYF. The chain joins TRBV12-3 or TRBV12-4 to TRBJ2-5, with 8 bases that match TRBD1. Germline trimming cut 6 bases from V and 5 bases from J; bases unmatched to any gene: 8. The CDR3 is made up of 14 amino acids.

CDR3 DNA: TGTGCCAGCAGCTGGGGGGGCCACCAGGAAGATACGCAGTATTTT. Its protein is CASSWGGHQEDTQYF. The chain employs TRBV9 and TRBJ2-3; possibly TRBD2 for D (7 bases). CDR3 length equals 15 residues. Germline V gene sequence: CDR1 SGDLS, CDR2 YYNGEE. V was cut by 4 bases and J by 5 bases, with 17 bases left in between.

This clonotype occurred many times. The chain carries TRBV12-3 or TRBV12-4 and TRBJ2-7; the match to TRBD1 covers 9 bases. This CDR3 comprises 16 residues. V was clipped by 6 bases and J by 2 bases; unmatched bases: 11. The CDR3 protein is CASSLGGQGAPYEQYF. The CDR3 nucleotides are TGTGCCAGCAGCCTAGGGGGACAGGGAGCTCCCTACGAGCAGTACTTC.

In its sample, this clonotype was seen a few times. The V and J genes are TRBV18 and TRBJ1-2, with D perhaps TRBD1 (6 bases). With 4 bases removed from V and 5 bases from J, the gap between germline ends came to 14 bases. Germline CDR1 KGHSH, CDR2 LQKENI. The CDR3 sequence is 14 residues long. CDR3 in DNA: TGTGCCAGCTCACAAACAGGGTTGGAGTATGGCTACACCTTC. It is translated as CASSQTGLEYGYTF.

The chain carries TRBV4-2 and TRBJ1-5; the D is unclear. Germline V CDR1 and CDR2: LGHNA, YNFKEQ. The CDR3 sequence is 16 residues long. Between the trimmed V and J ends, which lost 0 bases and 0 bases, there was a span of 9 bases. Here the CDR3 DNA reads TGTGCCAGCAGCCAAGATCCAGTTTATAGCAATCAGCCCCAGCATTTT. This sequence encodes CASSQDPVYSNQPQHF.

The CDR3 DNA follows: TGTGCCAGCAGTGACAGGAGCTCCTATAATTCACCCCTCCACTTT. The encoded protein is CASSDRSSYNSPLHF. The chain links TRBV6-1 to TRBJ1-6; D is uncertain. Germline values: CDR1 MNHNS, CDR2 SASEGT. The V gene lost 3 bases and the J gene lost 0 bases, with 6 bases spanning the gap. The CDR3 contains 15 residues.

This clonotype was counted only a few times. The chain employs TRBV5-1 and TRBJ2-1; D gene ambiguous. V lost 0 bases and J lost 0, with 4 bases in between. This CDR3 region has 14 residues. Per the germline V gene, CDR1 is SGHRS and CDR2 is YFSETQ. CDR3 amino acids: CASSLVNSYNEQFF. Written as DNA, the CDR3 is TGCGCCAGCAGCTTGGTCAACTCCTACAATGAGCAGTTCTTC.

This clonotype has ten or more counts. The gene calls are TRBV20-1 and TRBJ1-6; 7 bases map to TRBD1. The CDR3 runs 15 residues. Germline assignment: CDR1 DFQATT and CDR2 SNEGSKA (reference sequence). The V segment lost 3 bases and the J segment 4 bases; nucleotides outside the gene matches: 6. The CDR3 region has the DNA TGCAGTGCTAGTACTGCGGGACAGTATAATTCACCCCTCCACTTT. This sequence encodes CSASTAGQYNSPLHF.

J is TRBJ1-2 and V is TRBV18; perhaps TRBD1 as D (5 bases). The V end lost 2 bases, the J end lost 2 bases, and 15 bases lay between the germline ends. The CDR3 has 16 residues. CDR1 is KGHSH and CDR2 is LQKENI in the germline V gene. The CDR3 nucleotides read TGTGCCAGCTCACCATCGGTGACCAGGGTAAACTATGGCTACACCTTC. As protein: CASSPSVTRVNYGYTF.

This clonotype was picked up many times. The genes are TRBV10-3 and TRBJ2-7, with TRBD2 identical over 9 bases. There are 14 residues in the CDR3. The germline CDR1 and CDR2 sequences are ENHRY and SYGVKD. V lost 4 bases to trimming and J lost 12 bases; unmatched junction nucleotides: 13. The CDR3 coding sequence is TGTGCCATCAGTGGGCGATTAGCGGGGGAAAATCCGTACTTC. As protein: CAISGRLAGENPYF.

This chain joins TRBV20-1 and TRBJ2-7; possibly TRBD2 for D (6 bases). Germline V gene lookup returns CDR1 DFQATT and CDR2 SNEGSKA (reference sequence). This CDR3 comprises 10 residues. V lost 7 bases to trimming and J lost 9 bases, with 13 bases between them. This CDR3 is CSETGSWQYF. CDR3 coding DNA: TGCAGTGAAACCGGGAGTTGGCAGTACTTC.

Only a few counts were recorded for this clonotype. This chain connects TRBV13 to TRBJ2-7; 8 bases match TRBD2. V lost 4 bases, J lost 3 bases, and 5 bases stayed unmatched. Looked up from germline, CDR1 is PRHDT and CDR2 is FYEKMQ (reference sequence). This CDR3 contains 14 residues. Here the CDR3 reads CASSSGLALYEQYF. The CDR3 DNA reads TGTGCCAGCAGCTCAGGACTAGCTCTCTACGAGCAGTACTTC.

In this sample, this clonotype turned up many times. This rearrangement joins TRBV28 to TRBJ2-7; possible D gene TRBD2, 6 bases. Trimming took 1 base from V and 0 from J, leaving 13 bases between them. Germline V gene data show CDR1 as MDHEN and CDR2 as SYDVKM. This CDR3 is built from 16 residues. CDR3 loop: CASSLYLGGSSYEQYF. CDR3 nucleotide sequence: TGTGCCAGCAGTTTATACCTGGGGGGAAGCTCCTACGAGCAGTACTTC.

J is TRBJ1-3 and V is TRBV28; 7 nucleotides line up with TRBD1. The CDR3 sequence is 16 residues long. Germline V gene data show CDR1 as MDHEN and CDR2 as SYDVKM. The J segment lost 0 bases and the V segment lost 3 bases, leaving 5 bases of the junction unmatched. The CDR3 DNA reads TGTGCCAGCAGTTTGGGGACAGCTTTCTCTGGAAACACCATATATTTT. This translates into CASSLGTAFSGNTIYF.

The J gene is TRBJ2-7, the V gene TRBV4-3; D may be TRBD1 or TRBD2 (5 bases each). The germline V and J ends were trimmed by 0 bases and 0 bases, with 12 bases remaining between them. There are 16 residues in the CDR3. Germline V gives CDR1 LGHNA, CDR2 YSLEER. CDR3 residues: CASSQEFGAGSYEQYF. In DNA, the CDR3 is TGCGCCAGCAGCCAAGAGTTCGGGGCAGGCTCCTACGAGCAGTACTTC.

V gene TRBV10-3 combines with J gene TRBJ2-7; maybe TRBD1 (6 bases). V lost 3 bases, J lost 3 bases, and 15 bases lay in between. Germline CDR1 and CDR2: ENHRY and SYGVKD. The CDR3 runs 15 residues. The DNA of the CDR3 is TGTGCCATCAGTGACTCCAATACAGGGCGCTACGAGCAGTACTTC. It yields the protein CAISDSNTGRYEQYF.

This clonotype was counted at least ten times. The V and J genes are TRBV4-3 and TRBJ1-6; D gene ambiguous. CDR1 and CDR2 (germline): LGHNA, YSLEER. V was clipped by 3 bases and J by 11 bases, with 11 bases between them. This CDR3 is built from 13 residues. Here the CDR3 reads CASSQGPRAPLHF. DNA of the CDR3: TGCGCCAGCAGCCAGGGCCCAAGGGCACCCCTCCACTTT.

This clonotype was found a few times. The chain employs TRBV10-3 and TRBJ2-3, with TRBD2 matching over 8 bases. There are 15 residues in the CDR3. The germline gives CDR1 ENHRY, CDR2 SYGVKD. V was pared by 4 bases and J by 1 base, with 4 bases of the junction left unmatched. Here the CDR3 DNA reads TGTGCCATCAGTGGAAGTAGCGGGGGCACAGATACGCAGTATTTT. This translates into CAISGSSGGTDTQYF.